Below are 28 T cell receptor beta chains sequenced from a single sample in a study of regulatory T cells in long-lasting Graves disease. Time point indicated: newly diagnosed GD, antithyroid drugs for less than 3 months. Generation of the TCR library employed RNA extracted from PBMCs. Building of the TCR beta libraries involved iRepertoire HTBI primers and Arm-PCR of CDR3 regions. TCRdb redid the calling of the multiplex PCR reads with MiXCR, one entry per CDR3 protein. The sample includes hundreds of thousands of distinct CDR3 sequences, around 15% seen only once; the top ten take around 12%. These data also featured in a second study, about T cells in Graves' hyperthyroidism and ophthalmopathy.

Sequencing was performed on peripheral blood mononuclear cells (PBMCs), taken at new diagnosis, from a patient treated with antithyroid drugs. Source of these receptors: a man in his late teens or twenties with Graves disease.

There are many counts of this clonotype. The V call is TRBV20-1, the J call TRBJ2-1, with 9 bases aligning to TRBD2. The V and J ends lost 6 bases and 7 bases, in that order; junction bases with no gene match: 13. The CDR3 has 15 residues. The germline CDR1 and CDR2 sequences are DFQATT and SNEGSKA (reference sequence). The CDR3 loop is CSARTAGGPRNEQFF. The CDR3 DNA reads as TGCAGTGCCCGCACCGCGGGAGGGCCCAGGAATGAGCAGTTCTTC.

CDR3 nucleotides: TGTGCCAGCAGTTTAAATCTAGGGGACAGGGGTTTGGAGCTGTTTTTT. It is translated as CASSLNLGDRGLELFF. The chain couples TRBV12-3 or TRBV12-4 to TRBJ2-2, with 10 bases that match TRBD1. The CDR3 spans 16 residues. Trimming took 2 bases from V and 10 from J; bases not matched to a gene: 10.

The J gene is TRBJ1-2, the V gene TRBV12-5; perhaps TRBD1 as D (5 bases). Between the trimmed V and J ends, which lost 2 bases and 8 bases, there was a span of 12 bases. The CDR3 spans 13 residues. CDR1 and CDR2 (germline): LGHNT, FRNRAP. CDR3 amino acids: CASGLSGVSGYTF. CDR3 DNA: TGTGCTAGTGGTTTGTCGGGGGTAAGCGGCTACACCTTC.

The chain is built from TRBV7-6 and TRBJ1-5; D remains ambiguous. V was cut by 5 bases and J by 7 bases, with 21 bases left in between. Germline V gives CDR1 SGHVS, CDR2 FNYEAQ. The CDR3 covers 16 residues. CDR3 bases: TGTGCCAGCAGCAGCAGCGGGTCTGGTAGTGCACAGCCCCAGCATTTT. Translation: CASSSSGSGSAQPQHF.

This clonotype has a count of ten or more. This chain connects TRBV7-6 to TRBJ2-7; no definite D call. The CDR3 spans 13 residues. V was shortened by 2 bases and J by 0 bases, with 5 bases between the two germline ends. From germline, CDR1 is SGHVS and CDR2 FNYEAQ. The CDR3, as DNA: TGTGCCAGCAGCTTACACGGCTCCTACGAGCAGTACTTC. Translating gives CASSLHGSYEQYF.

This sequence joins TRBV27 and TRBJ2-1; tentatively, D is TRBD2 (6 bases). Trimming cost V 6 bases and J 8 bases, with 20 bases left between them. The germline V gene has CDR1 MNHEY and CDR2 SMNVEV (reference sequence). This CDR3 region has 15 residues. CDR3: CASSLNSGPGDEQFF. In nucleotides, the CDR3 is TGTGCCAGCAGCCTCAACTCGGGCCCGGGGGATGAGCAGTTCTTC.

The rearrangement uses TRBV10-3 and TRBJ1-6, with a tentative D call TRBD1 (5 bases). V dropped 8 bases and J dropped 5 bases, with 7 bases sitting between them. Germline-derived CDR1 and CDR2 are ENHRY and SYGVKD. The CDR3 loop spans 12 amino acids. The CDR3 region has the DNA TGTGCCATCGGGGGGAATAATTCACCCCTCCACTTT. Translation: CAIGGNNSPLHF.

This clonotype was picked up many times. The chain carries TRBV28 and TRBJ1-5; possibly TRBD1 for D (6 bases). The ends were cut back, 3 bases at V and 3 bases at J, with 15 bases in the middle. The CDR3 consists of 16 residues. Germline CDR1 is MDHEN and CDR2 is SYDVKM. In DNA, the CDR3 is TGTGCCAGCAGTTTTTTAGCAGGGGCTCACAATCAGCCCCAGCATTTT. This sequence encodes CASSFLAGAHNQPQHF.

This clonotype was seen more than once but under ten times. The V and J genes are TRBV6-1 and TRBJ2-3, with D possibly being TRBD1 (6 bases). The CDR3 contains 13 residues. The ends were cut back, 7 bases at V and 1 base at J, with 9 bases in the middle. CDR1 is MNHNS, CDR2 SASEGT, per germline. This CDR3 reads CASKAGGTDTQYF. The CDR3 region has the DNA TGTGCCAGCAAGGCAGGGGGCACAGATACGCAGTATTTT.

The V and J genes are TRBV7-9 and TRBJ2-7; a weak D match, TRBD2 (5 bases). From germline, CDR1 is SEHNR and CDR2 FQNEAQ (reference sequence). There are 15 residues in the CDR3. V shed 5 bases and J shed 7 bases, with 21 bases lying between them. CDR3 region: CASSPKEGLMGEQYF. As DNA, the CDR3 is TGTGCCAGCAGCCCAAAGGAAGGACTGATGGGGGAGCAGTACTTC.

The count of this clonotype is one. The chain uses TRBV2 and TRBJ1-2; TRBD1 matches 7 bases. The V and J ends lost 7 bases and 5 bases, in that order; junction bases with no gene match: 16. Germline V gene lookup returns CDR1 SNHLY and CDR2 FYNNEI. The length of the CDR3 is 16 residues. CDR3 in DNA: TGTGCCAGCACATTTAGACAGGGCTTCGCGTTTTATGGCTACACCTTC. Its translation is CASTFRQGFAFYGYTF.

The table lists this clonotype with many counts. The chain joins TRBV12-3 or TRBV12-4 to TRBJ2-7; 9 bases map to TRBD2. This CDR3 is 15 amino acids long. V gave up 5 bases and J gave up 7 bases; unmatched junction bases: 12. CDR3 loop: CASSPRGSGSLEQYF. The CDR3 DNA reads TGTGCCAGCAGTCCCCGTGGTAGCGGGAGCCTGGAGCAGTACTTC.

This clonotype came up many times. This chain joins TRBV11-2 and TRBJ2-1; D possibly matches TRBD1 or TRBD2 (5 bases each). V lost 0 bases to trimming and J lost 6 bases, with 12 bases between them. CDR1 SGHAT and CDR2 FQNNGV come from the germline V gene. This CDR3 spans 15 amino acids. This chain's CDR3 is CASSLERGRRNEQFF. CDR3 DNA sequence: TGTGCCAGCAGCTTAGAGAGGGGACGCCGCAATGAGCAGTTCTTC.

This clonotype turned up a few times. The chain has TRBV6-1 and TRBJ2-1; 7 nucleotides agree with TRBD1. This CDR3 contains 15 residues. After removal of 6 bases from V and 2 bases from J, the junction contained 7 bases not matched to a gene. Germline V lookup: CDR1 MNHNS, CDR2 SASEGT. Here the CDR3 DNA reads TGTGCCAGCAGACTACAGGGGAGCACCTACAATGAGCAGTTCTTC. This encodes CASRLQGSTYNEQFF.

This clonotype was seen at least ten times. V gene TRBV6-1 combines with J gene TRBJ1-1, with a weak D call TRBD1 (5 bases). The germline V gene has CDR1 MNHNS and CDR2 SASEGT. The CDR3 has 14 amino acids. The ends were cut back, 6 bases at V and 5 bases at J, with 16 bases in the middle. In DNA, the CDR3 is TGTGCCAGCAGCCAACCCCCGGGGGGGACTGAAGCTTTCTTT. Residues: CASSQPPGGTEAFF.

The chain recombines TRBV9 with TRBJ2-2; TRBD2 is a possible D gene (6 bases). Germline assignment: CDR1 SGDLS and CDR2 YYNGEE. The CDR3 covers 15 residues. V lost 4 bases to trimming and J lost 6 bases, with 16 bases between them. The CDR3 here is CASSQSGTRPGELFF. The CDR3 region has the DNA TGTGCCAGCAGCCAGTCCGGGACTCGACCCGGGGAGCTGTTTTTT.

The V call is TRBV27, the J call TRBJ2-2; a possible D gene is TRBD2 (6 bases). CDR3 length: 14 amino acids. V was cut by 6 bases and J by 4 bases, with 12 bases left in between. CDR1 and CDR2 (germline): MNHEY, SMNVEV (reference sequence). DNA for the CDR3: TGTGCCAGCAGAGTGGGGGGTTCCACCGGGGAGCTGTTTTTT. Translating gives CASRVGGSTGELFF.

This clonotype was observed at least ten times. The rearrangement uses TRBV20-1 and TRBJ2-3, with 10 bases fitting TRBD2. The CDR3 is 17 residues long. Trimming took 3 bases from V and 2 from J; bases not matched to a gene: 11. Germline V gene lookup returns CDR1 DFQATT and CDR2 SNEGSKA (reference sequence). The CDR3 loop reads CSASSASGGKSTDTQYF. CDR3 bases: TGCAGTGCTAGTTCGGCTAGCGGGGGAAAATCCACAGATACGCAGTATTTT.

The chain employs TRBV13 and TRBJ2-2, with D perhaps TRBD1 (5 bases). Germline-derived CDR1 and CDR2 are PRHDT and FYEKMQ (reference sequence). The CDR3 spans 17 residues. Deletions cut 4 bases from V and 0 bases from J, with 15 bases between. The CDR3 coding sequence is TGTGCCAGCAGCTCCATCGACAGCCTGACGAACACCGGGGAGCTGTTTTTT. This codes for CASSSIDSLTNTGELFF.

The CDR3 region has the DNA TGCAGTGCTAGACGGGAGGGAGAGCAGCCCCAGCATTTT. This gives the protein CSARREGEQPQHF. The J gene is TRBJ1-5, the V gene TRBV20-1; D gene uncertain. The CDR3 totals 13 residues. V was cut by 2 bases and J by 7 bases, with 12 bases left in between. Germline V lookup: CDR1 DFQATT, CDR2 SNEGSKA (reference sequence).

This chain joins TRBV18 and TRBJ1-1; no clear D. The germline gives CDR1 KGHSH, CDR2 LQKENI. V was trimmed by 5 bases and J by 2 bases, leaving 9 bases between them. The CDR3 is 13 amino acids. The CDR3 DNA follows: TGTGCCAGCTCAAACTCGGACAACACTGAAGCTTTCTTT. Residues: CASSNSDNTEAFF.

This clonotype was detected a few times. The chain couples TRBV5-1 to TRBJ2-1, with TRBD1 as a possible D gene (5 bases). CDR1 and CDR2 from the germline V gene are SGHRS and YFSETQ. With 1 base removed from V and 3 bases from J, the gap between germline ends came to 8 bases. The CDR3 covers 14 residues. CDR3 nucleotides: TGCGCCAGCAGCTTGATCAGGGACTACAATGAGCAGTTCTTC. This codes for CASSLIRDYNEQFF.

The rearrangement links TRBV28 to TRBJ1-5, with 12 bases identical to TRBD1. Germline values: CDR1 MDHEN, CDR2 SYDVKM. This CDR3 comprises 16 residues. The trim removed 11 bases at V and 0 bases at J, leaving 8 bases unmatched. CDR3 region: CACRGTGGYSNQPQHF. CDR3 bases: TGTGCCTGCCGAGGGACAGGGGGCTATAGCAATCAGCCCCAGCATTTT.

Turning to this clonotype: Mismatch with germline at one junction end may stem from a read error. The genes are TRBV29-1 and TRBJ1-6, with D perhaps matching TRBD1 (6 bases). CDR3 length: 13 residues. The germline gives CDR1 SQVTM, CDR2 ANQGSEA. CDR3: CSVATGYNLPLHF. DNA for the CDR3: TGCAGCGTTGCGACAGGATATAATTTACCCCTCCACTTT.

The V and J genes are TRBV25-1 and TRBJ2-1; 7 bases match TRBD2. The CDR3 loop spans 18 amino acids. V lost 5 bases to trimming and J lost 0 bases; unmatched junction nucleotides: 13. CDR1 and CDR2 (germline): MGHDK, SYGVNS. The CDR3 protein is CASSRAGERGSSYNEQFF. The CDR3 DNA reads TGTGCCAGCAGTAGGGCGGGAGAAAGAGGGAGCTCCTACAATGAGCAGTTCTTC.

This clonotype showed up many times. The rearrangement joins TRBV28 to TRBJ2-7; D gene ambiguous. Germline V gives CDR1 MDHEN, CDR2 SYDVKM. Trimming left V 3 bases short and J 3 bases short, with 9 bases between. CDR3 length equals 13 residues. CDR3 coding DNA: TGTGCCAGCAGTTTTAGGCTAGACTACGAGCAGTACTTC. It specifies CASSFRLDYEQYF.

This clonotype was picked up many times. The chain employs TRBV2 and TRBJ1-5; D gene uncertain. Germline CDR1 and CDR2: SNHLY and FYNNEI. Trimming stripped 6 bases from V and 3 bases from J, with 9 bases between. The CDR3 totals 13 residues. CDR3 nucleotide sequence: TGTGCCAGCAGCGGACTGTACAATCAGCCCCAGCATTTT. Protein sequence: CASSGLYNQPQHF. The whole variable domain, remainder taken from reference TRBV2 and TRBJ1-5, is EPEVTQTPSHQVTQMGQEVILRCVPISNHLYFYWYRQILGQKVEFLVSFYNNEISEKSEIFDDQFSVERPDGSNFTLKIRSTKLEDSAMYFCASSGLYNQPQHFGDGTRLSIL.

This clonotype has ten or more counts. The chain couples TRBV30 to TRBJ2-7; 8 bases fit TRBD2. V lost 0 bases to trimming and J lost 4 bases; unmatched junction nucleotides: 8. The CDR3 contains 15 residues. Germline V lookup: CDR1 GTSNPN, CDR2 SVGIG (reference sequence). CDR3 sequence reads: CAWSVTTSGTYEQYF. The DNA of the CDR3 is TGTGCCTGGAGTGTTACAACTAGCGGAACATACGAGCAGTACTTC.